A single sample gave rise to the 17 T cell receptor beta chains below, sequenced in a study of blood T cell repertoires in COVID-19. Produced via immunoSEQ multiplex PCR; TCRdb's table is partial and in-frame only. The sample has 200,000 to 250,000 clones; over 80% are singletons. Source material: PBMCs or T cells enriched from blood (not recorded which). These receptor sequences come from a woman aged 35 to 49 who had recovered from COVID-19.

This sequence joins TRBV5-4 and TRBJ2-5, with a possible D match to TRBD1 (6 bases). CDR1 and CDR2 (germline): SGHNT, YYREEE (reference sequence). The CDR3 contains 15 residues. Trimming took 0 bases from V and 6 from J, leaving 15 bases between them. The CDR3 spells CASSLADSPPQTQYF. As DNA, the CDR3 is TGTGCCAGCAGCTTGGCGGACAGTCCTCCGCAGACCCAGTACTTC.

This clone appeared once. This sequence joins TRBV29-1 and TRBJ2-6; D possibly corresponds to TRBD1 (5 bases). The CDR3 is 16 amino acids. Germline assignment: CDR1 SQVTM and CDR2 ANQGSEA. V lost 0 bases, J lost 1 base, and 10 bases lay in between. The CDR3 loop reads CSVEDGAGSGANVLTF. For the CDR3, the DNA is TGCAGCGTTGAAGATGGGGCAGGGTCTGGGGCCAACGTCCTGACTTTC.

This clone was detected once. CDR3 nucleotide sequence: TGTGCCAGCAGCCCCGGGAGGGGGGCGGGAGCTTTCTTT. Its translation: CASSPGRGAGAFF. The rearrangement uses TRBV7-2 and TRBJ1-1, with D possibly being TRBD1 (6 bases). This CDR3 has 13 residues. The ends were cut back, 5 bases at V and 10 bases at J, with 17 bases in the middle. Germline V lookup: CDR1 SGHTA, CDR2 FQGNSA.

The V gene is TRBV5-1, the J gene TRBJ2-3, with 14 bases that match TRBD2. The CDR3 consists of 17 residues. J gave up 0 bases and V 4 bases, and 4 bases lay outside the gene matches. Germline V gene lookup returns CDR1 SGHRS and CDR2 YFSETQ. This CDR3 is CASSQRLAGGSTDTQYF. As DNA, the CDR3 is TGCGCCAGCAGCCAAAGACTAGCGGGAGGGAGCACAGATACGCAGTATTTT.

The rearrangement links TRBV21-1 to TRBJ1-5; TRBD1, the table's D call, lacks a check against the DNA. TRBV21-1 is recorded as a pseudogene. The CDR3 is 18 amino acids. The DNA of the CDR3 is TGTGCCAGCAGCAAAGGGACCCGGGACAGAGGAAGCAATCAGCCCCAGCATTTT. It translates to CASSKGTRDRGSNQPQHF.

The gene calls are TRBV6-5 and TRBJ2-7; weak D call: TRBD2 (6 bases). Trimming removed 10 bases at V and 3 bases at J, with 19 bases between. This CDR3 has 14 residues. Looked up from germline, CDR1 is MNHEY and CDR2 is SVGAGI. The chain's CDR3 is CAIPGKGRIYEQYV. DNA of the CDR3: TGTGCCATCCCAGGAAAGGGGAGGATCTACGAGCAGTACGTC.

This clone is judged medium-sized. The chain links TRBV27 to TRBJ1-4, with D possibly being TRBD1 (6 bases). Germline CDR1 MNHEY, CDR2 SMNVEV (reference sequence). V was clipped by 8 bases and J by 3 bases, with 13 bases between them. The CDR3 loop spans 14 amino acids. This CDR3 reads CASSYRAPNEKLFF. CDR3 bases: TGTGCCAGCTCTTACAGGGCCCCTAATGAAAAACTGTTTTTT.

V and J are TRBV12-3 or TRBV12-4 and TRBJ2-1; 8 nucleotides match TRBD2. The CDR3 length is 12 residues. V lost 5 bases to trimming and J lost 6 bases; unmatched junction nucleotides: 0. The CDR3 sequence: CASSSGSNEQFF. The DNA for the CDR3 is TGTGCCAGCAGTAGCGGGAGCAATGAGCAGTTCTTC.

V and J are TRBV24-1 and TRBJ1-4; 9 bases are shared with TRBD1. The CDR3 totals 16 residues. J was trimmed by 8 bases and V by 4 bases; bases with no gene match: 10. The germline V gene has CDR1 KGHDR and CDR2 SFDVKD. The CDR3 is CATSDSGQGKREKLFF. The DNA for the CDR3 is TGTGCCACCAGTGACAGCGGACAGGGGAAGCGGGAAAAACTGTTTTTT.

The rearrangement links TRBV5-8 to TRBJ2-1; 10 bases are a match to TRBD2. The junction had 1 base not matched to a gene; V was cut back by 0 bases and J by 4 bases. Germline values: CDR1 SGHTS, CDR2 YDEGEE. This CDR3 comprises 15 residues. The CDR3 loop is CASSLGTSGYNEQFF. The DNA for the CDR3 is TGTGCCAGCAGCTTGGGGACTAGCGGATACAATGAGCAGTTCTTC.

This rearrangement joins TRBV28 to TRBJ2-7; a possible D gene is TRBD1 (6 bases). Per the germline V gene, CDR1 is MDHEN and CDR2 is SYDVKM. Trimming took 4 bases from V and 4 from J, leaving 17 bases between them. This CDR3 spans 15 amino acids. CDR3 in amino acids: CASSSITGFVYEQYF. In nucleotides, the CDR3 is TGTGCCAGCAGTTCGATTACAGGGTTCGTTTACGAGCAGTACTTC. Together with reference TRBV28 and TRBJ2-7, the CDR3 gives the full variable domain: DVKVTQSSRYLVKRTGEKVFLECVQDMDHENMFWYRQDPGLGLRLIYFSYDVKMKEKGDIPEGYSVSREKKERFSLILESASTNQTSMYLCASSSITGFVYEQYFGPGTRLTVT.

V usage is TRBV24-1 and J usage is TRBJ2-5, with 11 bases aligning to TRBD2. With 4 bases clipped from V and 4 bases from J, the junction kept 10 bases outside the gene matches. CDR1 KGHDR and CDR2 SFDVKD come from the germline V gene. The CDR3 is made up of 17 amino acids. CDR3 protein: CATSDALTSGTSETQYF. The CDR3 DNA reads as TGTGCCACCAGTGACGCCCTGACTAGCGGGACCTCAGAGACCCAGTACTTC.

The rearrangement links TRBV7-9 to TRBJ2-3; D is possibly TRBD1 (5 bases). This CDR3 has 13 residues. Trimming removed 7 bases at V and 8 bases at J, with 16 bases between. Germline V gene sequence: CDR1 SEHNR, CDR2 FQNEAQ (reference sequence). CDR3 loop: CASIPTPQGTQYF. CDR3 nucleotides: TGTGCCAGCATCCCTACTCCCCAGGGTACGCAGTATTTT.

This clone showed up just a few times. This chain joins TRBV7-3 and TRBJ2-1, with 16 bases identical to TRBD2. V was pared by 5 bases and J by 2 bases, with 6 bases of the junction left unmatched. This CDR3 spans 18 amino acids. Germline loops: CDR1 SGHTA, CDR2 FQGTGA. This chain's CDR3 is CASSLMGLAGGAYNEQFF. CDR3 in DNA: TGTGCCAGCAGCCTCATGGGACTAGCGGGAGGGGCCTACAATGAGCAGTTCTTC. Variable domain in full (rest from reference TRBV7-3 and TRBJ2-1): GAGVSQTPSNKVTEKGKYVELRCDPISGHTALYWYRQSLGQGPEFLIYFQGTGAADDSGLPNDRFFAVRPEGSVSTLKIQRTERGDSAVYLCASSLMGLAGGAYNEQFFGPGTRLTVL.

Points on this clone: At one end the junction does not follow the germline gene, possibly because of a read error. This chain uses TRBV11-2 with TRBJ2-6; no definite D call. CDR1 SGHAT and CDR2 FQNNGV come from the germline V gene. CDR3 length: 16 residues. In DNA form, the CDR3 reads TGTGCCAGCAGCGTAGATTCGGTAGCAGGGGCCAACGTCCTGACTTTC. It codes for CASSVDSVAGANVLTF.

The chain joins TRBV11-3 to TRBJ1-1; no clear D. The CDR3 has 15 amino acids. Per the germline V gene, CDR1 is SGHNT and CDR2 is YENEEA. V was pared by 4 bases and J by 5 bases, with 17 bases between. The CDR3 sequence: CASSYWESLETEAFF. The DNA for the CDR3 is TGTGCCAGCAGCTACTGGGAGAGTCTGGAGACTGAAGCTTTCTTT.

This rearrangement joins TRBV3-1 (or the pseudogene TRBV3-2) to TRBJ2-1, with TRBD1 matching 7 bases. The CDR3 runs to 14 residues. The V gene end was trimmed by 4 bases and the J gene end by 6 bases; junction bases not matched to a gene: 6. Germline V gene sequence: CDR1 LGHDT, CDR2 YNNKEL (reference sequence). Here the CDR3 DNA reads TGTGCCAGCAGCCTACCAGAGGGGGCCAATGAGCAGTTCTTC. As protein: CASSLPEGANEQFF.